These T cell receptor beta chains were read from a single sample in a study of blood T cell repertoires in COVID-19. Profiled with immunoSEQ multiplex PCR; TCRdb holds only in-frame clones, not every one. Found here are a few hundred thousand clones, roughly 90% of them singletons; the top ten hold 2% to 3%. The sequenced material came from peripheral blood. The receptor source for this set is a man between 18 and 35 years old with active or convalescent COVID-19. CDR3s include the opening cysteine and the closing phenylalanine or tryptophan. D genes are given only for firm matches. Rows give clone size only sometimes, using once, few, many, or a class for an expanded clone.

>once|TRBV5-1|TRBJ2-1|.
CASRPRADGNEQFF
TGCGCCAGCCGCCCGCGGGCCGATGGCAATGAGCAGTTCTTC
>.|TRBV2|TRBJ2-3|.
CASSILASRTDTQYF
TGTGCCAGCAGCATTCTAGCTTCCCGCACAGATACGCAGTATTTT
>.|TRBV9|TRBJ1-2|.
CASSEMGGHNEGYTF
TGTGCCAGCAGCGAAATGGGGGGGCACAACGAGGGCTACACCTTC
>.|TRBV7-9|TRBJ2-3|.
CASSSTMPTTDTQYF
TGTGCCAGCAGCTCCACTATGCCAACCACAGATACGCAGTATTTT
>.|TRBV15|TRBJ2-7|TRBD1
CATSRTDRRPYEQYF
TGTGCCACCAGCAGGACGGACAGGAGACCCTACGAGCAGTACTTC
>.|TRBV27|TRBJ2-3|TRBD2
CASSPSSGGDSSTDTQYF
TGTGCCAGCAGTCCTTCTAGCGGGGGTGATTCTAGCACAGATACGCAGTATTTT
>.|TRBV29-1|TRBJ2-7|TRBD2
CSVKLAGGTYEQYF
TGCAGCGTCAAACTAGCGGGAGGAACCTACGAGCAGTACTTC
>.|TRBV27|TRBJ1-2|.
CASSLSGDYPNYGYTF
TGTGCCAGCAGTTTAAGTGGGGACTATCCTAACTATGGCTACACCTTC
>.|TRBV5-1|TRBJ2-5|TRBD2
CASSYTSGRVETQYF
TGCGCCAGCAGTTATACTAGCGGGAGGGTTGAGACCCAGTACTTC
>many|TRBV6-4|TRBJ2-3|TRBD2
CASSGGGATDTQYF
TGTGCCAGCAGTGGCGGGGGGGCCACAGATACGCAGTATTTT
>.|TRBV4-3|TRBJ1-6|.
CASSQDDSPLHF
TGCGCCAGCAGCCAAGACGATTCACCCCTCCACTTT
>.|TRBV5-1|TRBJ2-2|TRBD2
CASSPSLGLAKAGELFF
TGCGCCAGCAGCCCCTCTCTGGGACTAGCAAAGGCCGGGGAGCTGTTTTTT
>once|TRBV9|TRBJ2-7|.
CASSAETGVGEQYF
TGTGCCAGCAGCGCCGAGACGGGAGTTGGGGAGCAGTACTTC
>.|TRBV10-3|TRBJ2-5|.
CAISGGGEETQYF
TGTGCCATCAGTGGGGGCGGGGAAGAGACCCAGTACTTC
>once|TRBV11-2|TRBJ1-2|.
CASSLDSTGSYGYTF
TGTGCCAGCAGCTTAGATTCGACGGGGAGCTATGGCTACACCTTC
>.|TRBV29-1|TRBJ2-7|TRBD2
CSVEGLANTYEQYF
TGCAGCGTTGAGGGACTAGCGAATACCTACGAGCAGTACTTC
>.|TRBV2|TRBJ2-7|TRBD2
CASRVTSGSSYEQYF
TGTGCCAGCAGGGTGACTAGCGGGAGCTCCTACGAGCAGTACTTC
>.|TRBV10-3|TRBJ2-7|TRBD1
CAISDFRQGSYEQYF
TGTGCCATCAGTGATTTCCGACAGGGCTCCTACGAGCAGTACTTC
>.|TRBV6-2/TRBV6-3|TRBJ2-1|TRBD2
CASSYPQLAGGPDEQFF
TGTGCCAGCAGTTACCCGCAGTTAGCGGGGGGGCCCGATGAGCAGTTCTTC
>.|TRBV9|TRBJ1-2|.
CASSEQDYYGYTF
TGTGCCAGCAGCGAACAGGATTACTATGGCTACACCTTC
>.|TRBV6-2/TRBV6-3|TRBJ2-5|.
CASSYSGSSGPQETQYF
TGTGCCAGCAGTTACTCCGGGAGTAGCGGACCCCAAGAGACCCAGTACTTC
>once|TRBV7-2|TRBJ1-2|.
CASSLTEGNPSYGYTF
TGTGCCAGCAGCTTAACAGAAGGAAACCCTTCCTATGGCTACACCTTC
>.|TRBV28|TRBJ1-6|.
CASSSQVGIYSPLHF
TGTGCCAGCAGTTCACAGGTGGGGATTTATTCACCCCTCCACTTT